This T cell receptor beta chain was observed in a study of graft-versus-host responses after intestinal transplantation. Across the whole study: Recipients were all induced with anti-thymocyte globulin, then given tacrolimus and steroids for around three years.

Note on this clone: Antigen unknown.

Data came from immunoSEQ multiplex PCR; TCRdb stores just in-frame clones and leaves some out. The sample shows tens of thousands of clones, around 92% of them seen only once. This clonotype was sampled from a human donor who received an intestinal transplant. This specimen was unstimulated CD4+ T cells sorted from spleen or lymph node cells, taken before intestinal transplant.

The CDR3 sequence: CASSLEQGGFGEQFF. CDR3 DNA sequence: TGTGCCAGCAGCTTAGAACAAGGAGGGTTCGGTGAGCAGTTCTTC. V usage is TRBV13 and J usage is TRBJ2-1; perhaps TRBD2 as D (6 bases). Germline V lookup: CDR1 PRHDT, CDR2 FYEKMQ (reference sequence). The CDR3 runs 15 residues. Trimming removed 1 base from V and 9 bases from J, with 16 bases in between.